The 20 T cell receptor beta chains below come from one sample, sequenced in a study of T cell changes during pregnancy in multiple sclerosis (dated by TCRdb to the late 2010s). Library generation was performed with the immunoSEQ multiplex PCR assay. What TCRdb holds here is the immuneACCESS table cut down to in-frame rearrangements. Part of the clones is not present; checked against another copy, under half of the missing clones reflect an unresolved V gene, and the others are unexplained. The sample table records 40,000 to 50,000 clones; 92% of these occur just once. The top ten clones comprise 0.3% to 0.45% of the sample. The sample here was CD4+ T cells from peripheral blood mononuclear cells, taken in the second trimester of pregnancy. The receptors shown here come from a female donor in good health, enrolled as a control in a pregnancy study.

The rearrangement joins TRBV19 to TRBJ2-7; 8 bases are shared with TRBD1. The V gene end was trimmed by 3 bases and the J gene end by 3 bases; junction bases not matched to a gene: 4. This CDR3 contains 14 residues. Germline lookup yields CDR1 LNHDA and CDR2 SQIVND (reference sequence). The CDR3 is CASSIPDRVYEQYF. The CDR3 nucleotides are TGTGCCAGTAGTATCCCGGACAGGGTCTACGAGCAGTACTTC. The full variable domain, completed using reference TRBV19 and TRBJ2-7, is DGGITQSPKYLFRKEGQNVTLSCEQNLNHDAMYWYRQDPGQGLRLIYYSQIVNDFQKGDIAEGYSVSREKKESFPLTVTSAQKNPTAFYLCASSIPDRVYEQYFGPGTRLTVT.

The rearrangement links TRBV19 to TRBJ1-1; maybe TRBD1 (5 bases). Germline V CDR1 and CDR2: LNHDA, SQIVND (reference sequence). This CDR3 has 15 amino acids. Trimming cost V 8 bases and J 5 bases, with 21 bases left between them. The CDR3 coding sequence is TGTGCCAGTTCTGGGGCTTCTCCTTGGGAAACTGAAGCTTTCTTT. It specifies CASSGASPWETEAFF.

The CDR3 is CASSRGESLAKNIQYF. In DNA form, the CDR3 reads TGTGCCAGCAGCCGGGGTGAGAGTCTAGCCAAAAACATTCAGTACTTC. V gene TRBV7-2 combines with J gene TRBJ2-4, with a weak D call TRBD2 (5 bases). Germline lookup yields CDR1 SGHTA and CDR2 FQGNSA. Trimming cost V 5 bases and J 0 bases, with 14 bases left between them. The CDR3 length is 16 residues.

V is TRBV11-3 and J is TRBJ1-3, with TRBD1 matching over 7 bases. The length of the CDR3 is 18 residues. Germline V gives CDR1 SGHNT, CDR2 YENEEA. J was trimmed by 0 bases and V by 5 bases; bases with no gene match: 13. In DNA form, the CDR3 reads TGTGCCAGCAGCCGGGGACAGCTTCTGTCCGGCTCTGGAAACACCATATATTTT. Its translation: CASSRGQLLSGSGNTIYF.

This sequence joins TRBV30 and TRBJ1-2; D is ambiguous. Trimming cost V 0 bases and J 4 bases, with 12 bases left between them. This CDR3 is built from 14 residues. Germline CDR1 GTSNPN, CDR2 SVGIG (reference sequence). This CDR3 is CAWSVEPQLYGYTF. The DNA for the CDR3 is TGTGCCTGGAGTGTGGAACCACAGCTCTATGGCTACACCTTC.

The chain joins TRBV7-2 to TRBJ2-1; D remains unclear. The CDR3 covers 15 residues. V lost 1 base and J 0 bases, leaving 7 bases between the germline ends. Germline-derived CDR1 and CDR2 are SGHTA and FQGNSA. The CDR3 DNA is TGTGCCAGCAGCTTAGAGTCGAGCTCCTACAATGAGCAGTTCTTC. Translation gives CASSLESSSYNEQFF. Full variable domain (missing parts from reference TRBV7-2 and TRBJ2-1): GAGVSQSPSNKVTEKGKDVELRCDPISGHTALYWYRQSLGQGLEFLIYFQGNSAPDKSGLPSDRFSAERTGGSVSTLTIQRTQQEDSAVYLCASSLESSSYNEQFFGPGTRLTVL.

The chain's CDR3 is CASGQEGGYTF. CDR3 nucleotides: TGTGCCAGTGGACAGGAGGGAGGCTACACCTTC. The V call is TRBV19, the J call TRBJ1-2, with 7 positions matching TRBD1. Trimming removed 8 bases from V and 8 bases from J; junction bases left unmatched: 5. Germline CDR1 reads LNHDA; CDR2 reads SQIVND (reference sequence). CDR3 length: 11 residues.

CDR3 loop: CASSPRDSYSGEQFF. The DNA for the CDR3 is TGTGCCAGCAGCCCCCGGGACAGTTATTCAGGGGAGCAGTTCTTC. The V gene is TRBV9, the J gene TRBJ2-1, with 7 bases that match TRBD1. The germline gives CDR1 SGDLS, CDR2 YYNGEE. J was trimmed by 10 bases and V by 4 bases; bases with no gene match: 14. This CDR3 has 15 residues.

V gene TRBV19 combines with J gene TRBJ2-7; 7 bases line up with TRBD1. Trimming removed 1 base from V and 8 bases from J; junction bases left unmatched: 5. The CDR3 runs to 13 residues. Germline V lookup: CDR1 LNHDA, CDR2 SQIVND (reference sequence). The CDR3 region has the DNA TGTGCCAGTAGTATAGGTACAGGGGAACAGCAGTACTTC. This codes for CASSIGTGEQQYF.

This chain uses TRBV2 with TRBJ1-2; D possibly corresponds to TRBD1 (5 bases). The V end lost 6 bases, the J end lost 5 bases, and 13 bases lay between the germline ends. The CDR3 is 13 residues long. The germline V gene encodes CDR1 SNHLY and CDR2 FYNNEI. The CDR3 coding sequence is TGTGCCAGCAGCGTACAGAAGGGGTATGGCTACACCTTC. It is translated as CASSVQKGYGYTF.

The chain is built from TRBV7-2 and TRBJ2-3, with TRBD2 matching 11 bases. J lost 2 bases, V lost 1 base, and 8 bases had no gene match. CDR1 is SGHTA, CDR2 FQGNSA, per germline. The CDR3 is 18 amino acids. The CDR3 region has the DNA TGTGCCAGCAGCTTAGTTAGCGGGGGGGCCCCGCTCACAGATACGCAGTATTTT. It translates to CASSLVSGGAPLTDTQYF.

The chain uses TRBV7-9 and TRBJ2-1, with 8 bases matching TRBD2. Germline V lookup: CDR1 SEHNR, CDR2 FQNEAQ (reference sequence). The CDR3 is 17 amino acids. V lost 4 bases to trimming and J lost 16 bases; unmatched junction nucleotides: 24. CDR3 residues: CASSSQLPGLEGRERFF. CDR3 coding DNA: TGTGCCAGCAGCTCCCAACTACCGGGACTAGAAGGGCGTGAACGATTCTTC.

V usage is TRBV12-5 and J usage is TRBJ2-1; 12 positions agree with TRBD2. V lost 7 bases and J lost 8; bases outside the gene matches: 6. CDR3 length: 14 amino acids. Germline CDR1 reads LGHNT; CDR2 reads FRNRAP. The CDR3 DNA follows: TGTGCTAGTGTCCCTAGCGGGGGGGCATATGAGCAGTTCTTC. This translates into CASVPSGGAYEQFF.

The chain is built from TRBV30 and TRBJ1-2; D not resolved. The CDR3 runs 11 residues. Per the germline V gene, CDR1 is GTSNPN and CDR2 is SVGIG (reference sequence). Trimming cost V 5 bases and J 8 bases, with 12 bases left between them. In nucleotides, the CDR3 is TGTGCCTGGTCGTTTGGGGAGGGCTACACCTTC. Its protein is CAWSFGEGYTF.

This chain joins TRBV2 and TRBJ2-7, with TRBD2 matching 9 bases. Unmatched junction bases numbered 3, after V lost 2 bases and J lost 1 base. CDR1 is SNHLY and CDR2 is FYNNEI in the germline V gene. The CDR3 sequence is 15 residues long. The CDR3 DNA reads TGTGCCAGCAGTGAACAAAGCGGGGGGTCCTACGAGCAGTACTTC. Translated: CASSEQSGGSYEQYF.

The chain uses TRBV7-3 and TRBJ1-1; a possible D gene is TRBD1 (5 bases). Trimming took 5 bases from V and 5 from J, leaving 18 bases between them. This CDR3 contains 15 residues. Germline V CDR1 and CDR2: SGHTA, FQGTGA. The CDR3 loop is CASSPSRGVETEAFF. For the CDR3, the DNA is TGTGCCAGCAGCCCCTCGCGGGGGGTGGAGACTGAAGCTTTCTTT.

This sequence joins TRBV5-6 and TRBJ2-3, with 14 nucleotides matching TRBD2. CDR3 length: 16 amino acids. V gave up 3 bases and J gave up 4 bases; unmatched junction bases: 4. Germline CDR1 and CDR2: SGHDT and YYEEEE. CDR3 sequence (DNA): TGTGCCAGCAGCTGGGAGACTAGCGGGGGGGCAGATACGCAGTATTTT. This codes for CASSWETSGGADTQYF.

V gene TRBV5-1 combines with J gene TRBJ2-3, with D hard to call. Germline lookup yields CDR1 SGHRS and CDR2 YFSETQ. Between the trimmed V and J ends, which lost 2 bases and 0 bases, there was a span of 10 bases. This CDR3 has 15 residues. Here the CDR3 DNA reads TGCGCCAGCAGCTTTGAGAGTTCGAGCACAGATACGCAGTATTTT. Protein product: CASSFESSSTDTQYF.

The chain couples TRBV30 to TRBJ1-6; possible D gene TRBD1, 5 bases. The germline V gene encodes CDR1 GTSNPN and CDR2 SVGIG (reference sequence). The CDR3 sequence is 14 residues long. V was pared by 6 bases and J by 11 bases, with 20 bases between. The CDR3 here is CACGALGFLAPLHF. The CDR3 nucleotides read TGTGCCTGTGGGGCACTCGGCTTTCTGGCACCCCTCCACTTT.

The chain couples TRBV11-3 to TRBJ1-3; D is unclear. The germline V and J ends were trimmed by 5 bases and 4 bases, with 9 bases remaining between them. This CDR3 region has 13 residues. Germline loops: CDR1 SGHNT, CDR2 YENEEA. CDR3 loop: CASSPEEGNTIYF. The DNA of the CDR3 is TGTGCCAGCAGCCCGGAGGAAGGAAACACCATATATTTT.